Following are 9 T cell receptor beta chains from one sample sequenced in a study of identical twins. Each CDR3 protein is one row after TCRdb ran MiXCR on the 5' RACE reads. The top ten clones hold 1.5% to 2.5% of a sample with under 250,000 distinct CDR3 sequences, around 6.8% of them seen once. These data were likewise used in another study, on yellow fever vaccine responses in identical twins.

Material: memory (CD45RO+) T cells sorted from blood. These receptors all stem from a woman between 18 and 30 years old in good health.

This clonotype has just a few counts. The chain carries TRBV20-1 and TRBJ1-6; 8 bases fit TRBD1. Germline loops: CDR1 DFQATT, CDR2 SNEGSKA (reference sequence). This CDR3 comprises 13 residues. V was clipped by 4 bases and J by 6 bases; unmatched bases: 2. CDR3 DNA: TGCAGTGCTAACGGACAGGGTAATTCACCCCTCCACTTT. It codes for CSANGQGNSPLHF.

This clonotype occurred many times. This sequence joins TRBV7-2 and TRBJ2-1; D not resolved. V lost 2 bases to trimming and J lost 6 bases, with 11 bases between them. CDR1 is SGHTA and CDR2 is FQGNSA in the germline V gene. The CDR3 has 14 residues. This chain's CDR3 is CASSLKAGINEQFF. As DNA, the CDR3 is TGTGCCAGCAGCTTAAAAGCCGGAATCAATGAGCAGTTCTTC.

This clonotype was seen at least ten times. V is TRBV28 and J is TRBJ2-7; 7 bases are a match to TRBD2. The CDR3 extends over 16 amino acids. The germline V gene has CDR1 MDHEN and CDR2 SYDVKM. V trimming: 8 bases; J trimming: 3 bases; junction bases outside the gene matches: 16. CDR3 coding DNA: TGTGCCAGCGAAAACCCGAAAGATGGGGGGGTCTACGAGCAGTACTTC. This sequence encodes CASENPKDGGVYEQYF.

This clonotype was detected ten times or more. J is TRBJ1-5 and V is TRBV7-2; D is ambiguous. The ends were cut back, 1 base at V and 7 bases at J, with 8 bases in the middle. From germline, CDR1 is SGHTA and CDR2 FQGNSA. This CDR3 contains 13 residues. In DNA form, the CDR3 reads TGTGCCAGCAGCTTAGTGAGCTTCCAGCCCCAGCATTTT. Its translation is CASSLVSFQPQHF.

This clonotype was counted many times. V is TRBV10-3 and J is TRBJ2-1; 11 positions match TRBD2. The CDR3 totals 16 residues. CDR1 is ENHRY and CDR2 is SYGVKD in the germline V gene. With V trimmed by 10 bases and J by 1 base, 9 bases remained unmatched. CDR3 in amino acids: CATSPTSGVSYNEQFF. CDR3 nucleotide sequence: TGTGCCACCTCACCGACTAGCGGGGTGTCCTACAATGAGCAGTTCTTC.

V gene TRBV7-8 combines with J gene TRBJ1-2; the D gene is possibly TRBD1 (5 bases). From germline, CDR1 is SGHVS and CDR2 FQNEAQ. This CDR3 is 14 amino acids long. V shed 3 bases and J shed 8 bases, with 16 bases lying between them. The CDR3 is CASSLRLGEGGYTF. DNA of the CDR3: TGTGCCAGCAGCTTGAGATTGGGGGAGGGCGGCTACACCTTC.

This clonotype showed up many times. The chain is built from TRBV7-2 and TRBJ2-3, with 12 nucleotides matching TRBD2. The CDR3 runs 16 residues. The germline V gene has CDR1 SGHTA and CDR2 FQGNSA. V shed 6 bases, J shed 4 bases, and the junction held 8 bases outside the gene matches. The CDR3 sequence is CASRTSGSLGADTQYF. The CDR3, as DNA: TGTGCCAGCAGGACTAGCGGGAGTTTAGGGGCAGATACGCAGTATTTT.

This clonotype was detected many times. The chain couples TRBV7-9 to TRBJ2-1; 9 bases map to TRBD2. This CDR3 contains 16 residues. V lost 1 base, J lost 6 bases, and 7 bases stayed unmatched. Germline CDR1 reads SEHNR; CDR2 reads FQNEAQ (reference sequence). CDR3 in DNA: TGTGCCAGCAGCTTAGTTGCGGGGGGGCCTCGCAATGAGCAGTTCTTC. It is translated as CASSLVAGGPRNEQFF.

This clonotype was observed many times. The gene calls are TRBV20-1 and TRBJ2-4; TRBD2 agrees at 10 bases. The CDR3 consists of 15 residues. Germline CDR1 DFQATT, CDR2 SNEGSKA (reference sequence). V gave up 6 bases and J gave up 0 bases; unmatched junction bases: 5. The CDR3 DNA sequence: TGCAGTGCGAACGTAGCGGGAGGAGCCAAAAACATTCAGTACTTC. Encoded protein: CSANVAGGAKNIQYF.